Detailed here is one T cell receptor (beta chain). Its cognate antigen is unknown. 60 Vbeta and 13 Jbeta primers were used in PCR. Using immunoSEQ multiplex PCR, the repertoire was profiled, and TCRdb retains in-frame clones only, with some absent. The table shows some 130,000 clones, with around 80% occurring only once. This sample is drawn from a study of cytomegalovirus exposure and HLA in healthy donors. Notes on the study in general: Despite most TCR sequences being rare, some public TCRs occurred in many donors. In a later analysis, V- and J-gene trimming of beta chains associated with a DCLRE1C missense variant, replicated independently.

The germline gives CDR1 SGHKS, CDR2 YYEKEE (reference sequence). The CDR3 consists of 13 residues. Trimming shortened V by 2 bases and J by 6 bases, and 11 bases separated the two germline ends. The clonotype originates from a man in his forties in good health and CMV-seropositive. V and J are TRBV5-5 and TRBJ1-1; D is unclear. The sequenced sample consisted of PBMCs. DNA for the CDR3: TGTGCCAGCAGCTTTTTGCCCCAGGCTGAAGCTTTCTTT. Its translation is CASSFLPQAEAFF. Based on the CDR3 plus reference TRBV5-5 and TRBJ1-1, the full variable domain is DAGVTQSPTHLIKTRGQQVTLRCSPISGHKSVSWYQQVLGQGPQFIFQYYEKEERGRGNFPDRFSARQFPNYSSELNVNALLLGDSALYLCASSFLPQAEAFFGQGTRLTVV.